One T cell receptor (beta chain) is described in this entry. Its specificity is not known. A second PCR of roughly 7 to 11 cycles used a sample-barcoded 5' primer and a J-beta primer mix. TCRdb re-called the 5' RACE reads with MiXCR, one entry per CDR3 protein. The sample includes some 1.5 million distinct CDR3 sequences, around 40% of them seen just once. The V and J ends lost 3 bases and 8 bases, in that order; junction bases with no gene match: 18. Per the germline V gene, CDR1 is LGHNA and CDR2 is YNFKEQ. The CDR3 runs 19 residues. This specimen comes from a study of blood T cells in healthy people across ages. Study-level information: Through template switching, about one barcoded beta molecule was captured per two T cells, as measured in model experiments. Overall study findings and caveats: Greater diversity and more naive CD4+ cells were seen in long-lived donors than in aged donors.

Sequencing input: blood. The chain couples TRBV4-2 to TRBJ1-4, with TRBD1 matching 10 bases. The sequence was collected from a woman younger than 30 in good health. The CDR3 loop is CASSHKSGTGEMAGEKLFF. The CDR3 bases are TGTGCCAGCAGCCATAAATCCGGGACAGGGGAGATGGCAGGAGAAAAACTGTTTTTT.